The 8 T cell receptor beta chains presented below share a single source sample, sequenced in a study of chemoradiotherapy in HPV16-positive cancers. This table comes from immunoSEQ multiplex PCR, and its TCRdb copy is limited to in-frame clones, with some not included. Of roughly 11,000 clones in the sample, around 75% were seen once. Sampling was done from a patient who underwent chemoradiotherapy. The receptor set was obtained from a human donor with HPV-associated anogenital cancer.

This chain joins TRBV27 and TRBJ2-1; the D gene is possibly TRBD1 (6 bases). This CDR3 contains 18 residues. Trimming left V 3 bases short and J 0 bases short, with 18 bases between. Per germline, CDR1 MNHEY and CDR2 SMNVEV (reference sequence). The CDR3 region has the DNA TGTGCCAGCAGTTTCTGGCGGGTGGGGGCTAGCTCCTACAATGAGCAGTTCTTC. Its translation: CASSFWRVGASSYNEQFF.

The chain joins TRBV18 to TRBJ2-7; D is uncertain. With 4 bases removed from V and 3 bases from J, the gap between germline ends came to 13 bases. This CDR3 is built from 14 residues. Germline loops: CDR1 KGHSH, CDR2 LQKENI. The DNA of the CDR3 is TGTGCCAGCTCACGGAGAAGTAATTTCTACGAGCAGTACTTC. Translation: CASSRRSNFYEQYF.

The V and J genes are TRBV9 and TRBJ2-7; 16 bases line up with TRBD2. The CDR3 totals 17 residues. Germline values: CDR1 SGDLS, CDR2 YYNGEE. The V and J ends lost 4 bases and 2 bases, in that order; junction bases with no gene match: 6. This CDR3 is CASSPGTSGRAPYEQYF. DNA for the CDR3: TGTGCCAGCAGCCCCGGGACTAGCGGGAGGGCCCCCTACGAGCAGTACTTC.

The table lists this clone with a few counts. The V gene is TRBV28, the J gene TRBJ1-3, with D possibly matching TRBD1 (6 bases). The CDR3 consists of 14 residues. Germline loops: CDR1 MDHEN, CDR2 SYDVKM. The V and J ends lost 6 bases and 2 bases respectively, with 11 bases between them. CDR3 in amino acids: CASRRRGAGNTIYF. In DNA form, the CDR3 reads TGTGCCAGCAGACGAAGGGGGGCTGGAAACACCATATATTTT.

V usage is TRBV15 and J usage is TRBJ2-3; D unclear. Trimming pared 3 bases from V and 3 bases from J, leaving 7 bases between. Germline V gene sequence: CDR1 LNHNV, CDR2 YYDKDF (reference sequence). There are 13 residues in the CDR3. The CDR3 DNA is TGTGCCACCAGCAGTGAAGGGACAGATACGCAGTATTTT. Protein product: CATSSEGTDTQYF. Using reference TRBV15 and TRBJ2-3 for the parts outside the CDR3, the full variable domain is DAMVIQNPRYQVTQFGKPVTLSCSQTLNHNVMYWYQQKSSQAPKLLFHYYDKDFNNEADTPDNFQSRRPNTSFCFLDIRSPGLGDTAMYLCATSSEGTDTQYFGPGTRLTVL.

The chain carries TRBV21-1 and TRBJ2-1. TRBV21-1 is labeled a pseudogene. This CDR3 region has 16 residues. The CDR3 DNA reads as TGTGCCAGCAGCAAACGACCTCCCTTTTTTTACAATGAGCAGTTCTTC. Residues: CASSKRPPFFYNEQFF.

This chain joins TRBV9 and TRBJ2-7; D is uncertain. Germline V gene sequence: CDR1 SGDLS, CDR2 YYNGEE. V lost 0 bases, J lost 2 bases, and 15 bases lay in between. The CDR3 covers 16 residues. The CDR3: CASSVASVATAYEQYF. DNA for the CDR3: TGTGCCAGCAGCGTAGCTTCGGTGGCTACCGCCTACGAGCAGTACTTC.

The J gene is TRBJ2-2, the V gene TRBV6-5; D might be TRBD1 (6 bases). Trimming took off 8 bases at V and 1 base at J, with 11 bases between the two ends. The CDR3 is 14 residues long. Germline-derived CDR1 and CDR2 are MNHEY and SVGAGI. DNA for the CDR3: TGTGCCAGCGGCTTACAGGGGAACACCGGGGAGCTGTTTTTT. It is translated as CASGLQGNTGELFF.